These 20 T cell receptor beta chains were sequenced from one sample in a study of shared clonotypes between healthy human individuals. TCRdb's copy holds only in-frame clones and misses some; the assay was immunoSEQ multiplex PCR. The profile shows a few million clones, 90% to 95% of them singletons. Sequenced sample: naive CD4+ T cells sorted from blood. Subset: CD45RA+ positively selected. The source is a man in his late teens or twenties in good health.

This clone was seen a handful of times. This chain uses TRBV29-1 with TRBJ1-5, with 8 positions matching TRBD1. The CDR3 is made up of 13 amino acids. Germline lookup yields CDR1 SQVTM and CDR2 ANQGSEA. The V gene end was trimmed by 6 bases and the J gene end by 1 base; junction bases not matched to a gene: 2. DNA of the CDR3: TGCAGCGTGCAGGGGGCCAGCAATCAGCCCCAGCATTTT. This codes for CSVQGASNQPQHF.

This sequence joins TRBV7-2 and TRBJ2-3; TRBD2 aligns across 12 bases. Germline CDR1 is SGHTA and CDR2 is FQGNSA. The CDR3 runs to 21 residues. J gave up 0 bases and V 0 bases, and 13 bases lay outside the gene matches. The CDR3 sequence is CASSLALGASGRATSTDTQYF. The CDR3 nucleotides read TGTGCCAGCAGCTTAGCGCTTGGGGCTAGCGGGAGGGCTACTAGCACAGATACGCAGTATTTT.

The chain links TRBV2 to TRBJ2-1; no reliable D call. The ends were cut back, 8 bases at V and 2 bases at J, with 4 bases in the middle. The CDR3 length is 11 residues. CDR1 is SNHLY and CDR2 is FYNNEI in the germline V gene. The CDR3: CASAPYNEQFF. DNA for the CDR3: TGTGCCAGCGCGCCCTACAATGAGCAGTTCTTC.

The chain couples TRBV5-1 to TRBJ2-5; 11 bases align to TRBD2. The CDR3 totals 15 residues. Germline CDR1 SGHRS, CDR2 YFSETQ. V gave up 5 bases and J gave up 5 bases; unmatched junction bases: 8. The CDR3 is CASSMSSGRHETQYF. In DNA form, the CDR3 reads TGCGCCAGCAGTATGTCTAGCGGGAGGCACGAGACCCAGTACTTC.

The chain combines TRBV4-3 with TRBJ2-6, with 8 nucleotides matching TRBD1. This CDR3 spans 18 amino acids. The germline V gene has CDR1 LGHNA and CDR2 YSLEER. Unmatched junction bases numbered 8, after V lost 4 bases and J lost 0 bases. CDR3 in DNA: TGCGCCAGCAGCCGTGCGGACAGGGAATCCTCTGGGGCCAACGTCCTGACTTTC. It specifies CASSRADRESSGANVLTF.

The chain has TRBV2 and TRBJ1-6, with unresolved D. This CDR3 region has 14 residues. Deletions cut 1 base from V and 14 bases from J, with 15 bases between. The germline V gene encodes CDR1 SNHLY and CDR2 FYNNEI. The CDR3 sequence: CASSEGRSVSALHF. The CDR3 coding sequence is TGTGCCAGCAGTGAAGGTCGATCGGTGTCTGCCCTCCACTTT.

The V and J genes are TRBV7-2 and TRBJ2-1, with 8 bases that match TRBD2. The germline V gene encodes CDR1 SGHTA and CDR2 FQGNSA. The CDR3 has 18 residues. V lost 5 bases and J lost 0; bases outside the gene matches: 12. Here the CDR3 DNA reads TGTGCCAGCAGCCACCGCTGGGAGCGGGGGAACTCCTACAATGAGCAGTTCTTC. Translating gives CASSHRWERGNSYNEQFF.

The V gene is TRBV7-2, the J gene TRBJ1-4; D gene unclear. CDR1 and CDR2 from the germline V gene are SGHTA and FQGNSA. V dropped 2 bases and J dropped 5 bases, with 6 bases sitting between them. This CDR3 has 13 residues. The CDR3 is CASSLLGNEKLFF. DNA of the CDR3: TGTGCCAGCAGCTTACTGGGAAATGAAAAACTGTTTTTT.

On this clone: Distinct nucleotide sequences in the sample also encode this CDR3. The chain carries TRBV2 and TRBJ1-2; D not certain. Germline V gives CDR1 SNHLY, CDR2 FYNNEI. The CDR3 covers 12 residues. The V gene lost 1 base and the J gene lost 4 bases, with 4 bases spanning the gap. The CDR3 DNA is TGTGCCAGCAGTGAAGGCGGCTATGGCTACACCTTC. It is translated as CASSEGGYGYTF. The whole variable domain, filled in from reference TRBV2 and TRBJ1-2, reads EPEVTQTPSHQVTQMGQEVILRCVPISNHLYFYWYRQILGQKVEFLVSFYNNEISEKSEIFDDQFSVERPDGSNFTLKIRSTKLEDSAMYFCASSEGGYGYTFGSGTRLTVV.

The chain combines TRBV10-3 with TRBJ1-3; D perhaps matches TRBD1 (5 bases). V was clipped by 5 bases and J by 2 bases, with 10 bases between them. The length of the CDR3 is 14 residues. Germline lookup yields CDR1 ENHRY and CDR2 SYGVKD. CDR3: CAISIARAGNTIYF. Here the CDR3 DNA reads TGTGCCATCAGTATAGCCAGGGCTGGAAACACCATATATTTT.

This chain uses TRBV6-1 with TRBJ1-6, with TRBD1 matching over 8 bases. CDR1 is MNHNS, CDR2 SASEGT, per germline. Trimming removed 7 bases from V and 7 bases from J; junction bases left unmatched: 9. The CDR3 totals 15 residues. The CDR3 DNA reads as TGTGCCAGCATACCTACCGGGACAGGCAATTCACCCCTCCACTTT. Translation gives CASIPTGTGNSPLHF.

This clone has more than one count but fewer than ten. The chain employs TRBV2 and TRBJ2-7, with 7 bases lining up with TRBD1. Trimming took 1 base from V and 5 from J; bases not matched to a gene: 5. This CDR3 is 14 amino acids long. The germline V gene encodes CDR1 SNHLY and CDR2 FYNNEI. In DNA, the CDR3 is TGTGCCAGCAGTGAAGAACAGGGGAGCCACGAGCAGTACTTC. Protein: CASSEEQGSHEQYF.

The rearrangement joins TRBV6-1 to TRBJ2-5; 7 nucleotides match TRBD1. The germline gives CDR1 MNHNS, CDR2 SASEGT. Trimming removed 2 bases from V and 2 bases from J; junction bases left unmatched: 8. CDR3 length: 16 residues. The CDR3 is CASSEIPATGQETQYF. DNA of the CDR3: TGTGCCAGCAGTGAAATTCCCGCGACAGGGCAAGAGACCCAGTACTTC.

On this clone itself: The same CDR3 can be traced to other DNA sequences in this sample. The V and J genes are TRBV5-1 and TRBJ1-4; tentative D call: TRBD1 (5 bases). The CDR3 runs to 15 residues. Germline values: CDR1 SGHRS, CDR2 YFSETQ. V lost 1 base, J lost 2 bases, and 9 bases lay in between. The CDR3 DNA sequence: TGCGCCAGCAGCTTGTCAGGGCTTACTAATGAAAAACTGTTTTTT. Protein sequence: CASSLSGLTNEKLFF.

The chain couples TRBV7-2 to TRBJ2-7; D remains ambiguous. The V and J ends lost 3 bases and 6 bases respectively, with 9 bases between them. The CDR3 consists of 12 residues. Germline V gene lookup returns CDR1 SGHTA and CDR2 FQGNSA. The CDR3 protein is CASSLSAREQYF. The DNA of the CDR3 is TGTGCCAGCAGCTTGTCGGCCCGCGAGCAGTACTTC.

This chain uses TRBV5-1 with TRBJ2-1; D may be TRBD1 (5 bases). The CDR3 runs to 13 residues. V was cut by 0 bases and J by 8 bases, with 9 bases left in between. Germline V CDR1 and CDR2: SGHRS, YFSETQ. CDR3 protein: CASSLAGWHEQFF. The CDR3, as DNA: TGCGCCAGCAGCTTGGCAGGGTGGCATGAGCAGTTCTTC.

Here the CDR3 DNA reads TGTGCCAGCAGTGATTTGCCTCGTGGGTATTTT. It specifies CASSDLPRGYF. The chain links TRBV2 to TRBJ2-3, with D unresolved. The length of the CDR3 is 11 residues. The V gene lost 3 bases and the J gene lost 14 bases, with 12 bases spanning the gap. Germline CDR1 is SNHLY and CDR2 is FYNNEI.

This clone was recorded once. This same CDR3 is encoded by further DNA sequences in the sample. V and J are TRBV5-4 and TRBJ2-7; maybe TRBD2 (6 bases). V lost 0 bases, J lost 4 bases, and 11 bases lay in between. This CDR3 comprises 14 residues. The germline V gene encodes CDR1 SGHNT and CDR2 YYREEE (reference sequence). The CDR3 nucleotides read TGTGCCAGCAGCTTGGGGCGGGGTGGATACGAGCAGTACTTC. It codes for CASSLGRGGYEQYF. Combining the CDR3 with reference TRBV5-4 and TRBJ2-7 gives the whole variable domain ETGVTQSPTHLIKTRGQQVTLRCSSQSGHNTVSWYQQALGQGPQFIFQYYREEENGRGNFPPRFSGLQFPNYSSELNVNALELDDSALYLCASSLGRGGYEQYFGPGTRLTVT.

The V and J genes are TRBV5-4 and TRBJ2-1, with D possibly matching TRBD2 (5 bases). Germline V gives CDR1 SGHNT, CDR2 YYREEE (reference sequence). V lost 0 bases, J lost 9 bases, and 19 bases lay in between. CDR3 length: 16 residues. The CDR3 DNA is TGTGCCAGCAGCTTGGGTACTAGTACGACCGGCGTTGAGCAGTTCTTC. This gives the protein CASSLGTSTTGVEQFF.

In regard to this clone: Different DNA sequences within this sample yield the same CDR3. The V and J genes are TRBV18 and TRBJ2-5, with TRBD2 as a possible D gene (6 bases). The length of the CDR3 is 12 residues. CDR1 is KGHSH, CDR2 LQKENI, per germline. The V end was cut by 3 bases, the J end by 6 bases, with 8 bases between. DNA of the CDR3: TGTGCCAGCTCACCGGAGGGGCAGACCCAGTACTTC. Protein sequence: CASSPEGQTQYF.